A single sample is the source of the 19 T cell receptor beta chains below, sequenced in a study of human T cells and chemical hapten exposure. This sample's time point: pre-sensitization, week 0. Noted treatment: therapeutic diphenylcyclopropenone sensitization with weekly scalp DPC. TCRdb redid the calling of the RACE reads with MiXCR, one entry per CDR3 protein. The sample records 200,000 to 300,000 distinct CDR3 sequences, 7% to 10% being singletons. The material sequenced was whole blood, taken in connection with sensitization to the hapten diphenylcyclopropenone (DPC). The receptors here all came from a woman aged 40 to 49 with alopecia areata. Some clones in this sample may be carry-over from other donors' samples.

A few counts support this clonotype. J is TRBJ2-7 and V is TRBV20-1, with 10 bases matching TRBD2. V lost 6 bases, J lost 5 bases, and 10 bases stayed unmatched. The CDR3 covers 14 residues. Per germline, CDR1 DFQATT and CDR2 SNEGSKA (reference sequence). In nucleotides, the CDR3 is TGCAGTGCCACCCTAGCGGGAGTACTCCACGAGCAGTACTTC. Translated: CSATLAGVLHEQYF.

This clonotype was observed a few times. This chain links TRBV11-1 with TRBJ2-1, with 8 positions matching TRBD2. The CDR3 consists of 15 residues. The trim removed 3 bases at V and 5 bases at J, leaving 6 bases unmatched. Per the germline V gene, CDR1 is SGHAT and CDR2 is FQDESV (reference sequence). This CDR3 reads CASSFFQRGNNEQFF. The CDR3 nucleotides are TGTGCCAGCAGCTTTTTCCAGCGGGGGAACAATGAGCAGTTCTTC.

This clonotype was counted a few times. The rearrangement uses TRBV24-1 and TRBJ1-2; D is undetermined. CDR1 and CDR2 (germline): KGHDR, SFDVKD. The V end was cut by 5 bases, the J end by 2 bases, with 5 bases between. This CDR3 is built from 12 residues. The CDR3 loop reads CATSAQNYGYTF. DNA for the CDR3: TGTGCCACCAGTGCCCAGAACTATGGCTACACCTTC.

This clonotype has a handful of counts. The chain has TRBV6-2 or TRBV6-3 and TRBJ2-1, with D hard to call. Trimming cost V 6 bases and J 1 base, with 10 bases left between them. Germline values: CDR1 MNHEY, CDR2 SVGEGT. CDR3 size: 14 residues. As DNA, the CDR3 is TGTGCCAGCAGCTTAGACATATCCTACAATGAGCAGTTCTTC. Translating gives CASSLDISYNEQFF.

This clonotype was seen a few times. The rearrangement joins TRBV28 to TRBJ2-7, with TRBD2 identical over 10 bases. V lost 6 bases to trimming and J lost 3 bases; unmatched junction nucleotides: 5. The germline V gene encodes CDR1 MDHEN and CDR2 SYDVKM. The CDR3 sequence is 14 residues long. The CDR3 sequence: CASSLRTSGYEQYF. CDR3 sequence (DNA): TGTGCCAGCAGCCTCCGGACTAGCGGCTACGAGCAGTACTTC.

The gene calls are TRBV2 and TRBJ2-3, with 10 bases that match TRBD1. The junction had 7 bases not matched to a gene; V was cut back by 7 bases and J by 3 bases. The CDR3 is 15 residues long. Germline V gives CDR1 SNHLY, CDR2 FYNNEI. CDR3 nucleotides: TGTGCCAGCAATCCGGGACAGGGGTTTACAGATACGCAGTATTTT. It translates to CASNPGQGFTDTQYF.

This CDR3 reads CASSLIAGISNQPQHF. For the CDR3, the DNA is TGTGCCAGCAGCTTAATCGCAGGGATAAGCAATCAGCCCCAGCATTTT. The rearrangement links TRBV7-2 to TRBJ1-5; the D gene is possibly TRBD1 (5 bases). The V gene's germline CDR1 is SGHTA and CDR2 FQGNSA. This CDR3 is 16 amino acids long. The V gene lost 2 bases and the J gene lost 1 base, with 12 bases spanning the gap.

The chain employs TRBV5-1 and TRBJ2-3, with 12 bases identical to TRBD2. Per the germline V gene, CDR1 is SGHRS and CDR2 is YFSETQ. The CDR3 runs to 17 residues. The ends lost 0 bases at V and 5 bases at J; junction bases unmatched: 7. The DNA of the CDR3 is TGCGCCAGCAGCTTGGCGCTAGCGGGAGGGCCTGGAGATACGCAGTATTTT. This gives the protein CASSLALAGGPGDTQYF.

This rearrangement joins TRBV3-1 to TRBJ2-1; 9 nucleotides agree with TRBD2. CDR3 length: 18 residues. In germline, CDR1 is LGHDT, CDR2 YNNKEL (reference sequence). The V and J ends lost 0 bases and 0 bases, in that order; junction bases with no gene match: 6. The CDR3, as DNA: TGTGCCAGCAGCCAAGAGAATCCTAGCGGGACCTCCTACAATGAGCAGTTCTTC. Protein: CASSQENPSGTSYNEQFF.

J is TRBJ2-3 and V is TRBV20-1; 9 bases map to TRBD2. The germline gives CDR1 DFQATT, CDR2 SNEGSKA (reference sequence). V trimming: 3 bases; J trimming: 2 bases; junction bases outside the gene matches: 6. The CDR3 spans 15 residues. DNA for the CDR3: TGCAGTGCTAGGGCGGCTAGCGGGAACACAGATACGCAGTATTTT. This translates into CSARAASGNTDTQYF.

This clonotype was counted between two and nine times. This chain joins TRBV19 and TRBJ2-3; TRBD2 might be the D (6 bases). Per germline, CDR1 LNHDA and CDR2 SQIVND (reference sequence). V was cut by 7 bases and J by 6 bases, with 14 bases left in between. The CDR3 is made up of 13 amino acids. The CDR3 DNA reads TGTGCCAGTATCCGGAGGGGAGCGGATACGCAGTATTTT. Translating gives CASIRRGADTQYF.

This clonotype was seen a handful of times. The chain combines TRBV27 with TRBJ1-4; D remains ambiguous. The CDR3 runs 15 residues. Germline values: CDR1 MNHEY, CDR2 SMNVEV (reference sequence). The V end lost 2 bases, the J end lost 0 bases, and 7 bases lay between the germline ends. Here the CDR3 reads CASSLQVATNEKLFF. The CDR3 DNA sequence: TGTGCCAGCAGTTTACAGGTCGCAACTAATGAAAAACTGTTTTTT.

This clonotype showed up just a few times. This sequence joins TRBV28 and TRBJ2-7; D uncertain. The V end was cut by 7 bases, the J end by 2 bases, with 15 bases between. The CDR3 extends over 14 amino acids. CDR1 is MDHEN and CDR2 is SYDVKM in the germline V gene. CDR3 region: CASNLSGPPYEQYF. CDR3 nucleotides: TGTGCCAGCAACCTATCCGGGCCCCCCTACGAGCAGTACTTC. The variable domain in full, with the rest retrieved from reference TRBV28 and TRBJ2-7, is DVKVTQSSRYLVKRTGEKVFLECVQDMDHENMFWYRQDPGLGLRLIYFSYDVKMKEKGDIPEGYSVSREKKERFSLILESASTNQTSMYLCASNLSGPPYEQYFGPGTRLTVT.

This chain links TRBV7-9 with TRBJ2-5; 7 nucleotides align to TRBD2. J lost 5 bases, V lost 0 bases, and 6 bases had no gene match. The length of the CDR3 is 15 residues. CDR1 and CDR2 (germline): SEHNR, FQNEAQ (reference sequence). CDR3 amino acids: CASSLAGAGEETQYF. CDR3 nucleotides: TGTGCCAGCAGCTTAGCTGGGGCGGGAGAGGAGACCCAGTACTTC.

This clonotype appeared many times. The chain joins TRBV7-9 to TRBJ2-3; 10 nucleotides agree with TRBD2. The CDR3 spans 15 residues. CDR1 is SEHNR and CDR2 is FQNEAQ in the germline V gene (reference sequence). The trim removed 5 bases at V and 0 bases at J, leaving 2 bases unmatched. DNA of the CDR3: TGTGCCAGCAGCCCGACTAGCGGGAGCACAGATACGCAGTATTTT. The encoded protein is CASSPTSGSTDTQYF.

The chain combines TRBV28 with TRBJ1-3; no clear D. This CDR3 region has 15 residues. The ends were cut back, 6 bases at V and 4 bases at J, with 16 bases in the middle. Germline values: CDR1 MDHEN, CDR2 SYDVKM. The CDR3 spells CASRLPTRAGNTIYF. Written as DNA, the CDR3 is TGTGCCAGCAGACTCCCGACACGAGCAGGAAACACCATATATTTT.

In this sample, this clonotype turned up a few times. The V gene is TRBV9, the J gene TRBJ2-5, with D possibly called TRBD1 or TRBD2 (6 bases each). The V end lost 2 bases, the J end lost 4 bases, and 15 bases lay between the germline ends. Germline V lookup: CDR1 SGDLS, CDR2 YYNGEE. The CDR3 spans 15 residues. CDR3 in amino acids: CASSVSGGAGETQYF. DNA of the CDR3: TGTGCCAGCAGCGTTTCCGGGGGCGCGGGAGAGACCCAGTACTTC.

The chain has TRBV10-3 and TRBJ2-7; D gene uncertain. V was shortened by 6 bases and J by 4 bases, with 10 bases between the two germline ends. CDR1 and CDR2 (germline): ENHRY, SYGVKD. This CDR3 is built from 12 residues. CDR3 sequence: CAISGHMYEQYF. CDR3 bases: TGTGCCATCAGCGGGCACATGTACGAGCAGTACTTC.

This chain uses TRBV10-3 with TRBJ1-5, with no clear D. The CDR3 extends over 13 amino acids. V was shortened by 10 bases and J by 1 base, with 11 bases between the two germline ends. Germline V gene data show CDR1 as ENHRY and CDR2 as SYGVKD. The CDR3, as DNA: TGTGCCACTCACATGAGGAGCAATCAGCCCCAGCATTTT. This sequence encodes CATHMRSNQPQHF.